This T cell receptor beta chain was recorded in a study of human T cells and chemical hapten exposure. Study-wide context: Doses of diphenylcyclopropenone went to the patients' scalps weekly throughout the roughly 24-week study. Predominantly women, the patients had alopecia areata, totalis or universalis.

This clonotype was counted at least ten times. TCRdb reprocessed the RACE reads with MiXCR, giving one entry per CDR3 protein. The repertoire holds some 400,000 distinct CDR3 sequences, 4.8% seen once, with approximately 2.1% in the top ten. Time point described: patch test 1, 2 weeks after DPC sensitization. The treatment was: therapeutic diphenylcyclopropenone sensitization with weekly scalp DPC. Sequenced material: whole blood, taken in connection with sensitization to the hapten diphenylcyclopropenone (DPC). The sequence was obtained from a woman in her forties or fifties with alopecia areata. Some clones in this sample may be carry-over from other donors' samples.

CDR3 in DNA: TGTGCCAGCAGCTTAGCGCTGGGAGGAGCTAACTATGGCTACACCTTC. Translating gives CASSLALGGANYGYTF. V is TRBV7-2 and J is TRBJ1-2; D unclear. This CDR3 contains 16 residues. The V end was cut by 0 bases, the J end by 0 bases, with 11 bases between. Per the germline V gene, CDR1 is SGHTA and CDR2 is FQGNSA. The full variable domain, rest sourced from reference TRBV7-2 and TRBJ1-2, is GAGVSQSPSNKVTEKGKDVELRCDPISGHTALYWYRQSLGQGLEFLIYFQGNSAPDKSGLPSDRFSAERTGGSVSTLTIQRTQQEDSAVYLCASSLALGGANYGYTFGSGTRLTVV.